The 12 T cell receptor beta chains given below trace back to one sample, sequenced in a study of T-cell reconstitution after alpha-beta-depleted transplantation in children (dated by TCRdb to about 2016). What the treatment or condition label conveys for this sample: allogeneic hematopoietic cell transplantation with graft depleted of TCRalphabeta T cells and CD19 B cells. The library relied on PCR. These reads were obtained on an Illumina HiSeq 2500. TCR libraries were prepared with molecular barcoding, using unique molecular identifiers to normalize TCRbeta repertoire quantification. The public reads were quality trimmed at Q25 with fastp and then assembled into clones with MiXCR by TCRdb, keeping productive beta chains. Identical CDR3 protein sequences are pooled into one entry, listed with their most common genes and DNA. The table for this sample lists hundreds of thousands of distinct CDR3 sequences; about 11% of them were counted only once. The top ten clonotypes cover 28% of the sample.

The sequencing here drew on PBMCs, taken before TCRalphabeta/CD19-depleted stem cell transplant. These receptors all come from a child under three years old with acute myeloid leukemia, due to receive a stem cell transplant.

This clonotype was counted ten times or more. The V and J genes are TRBV3-1 and TRBJ2-1, with D tentatively TRBD1 or TRBD2 (6 bases each). Germline V lookup: CDR1 LGHDT, CDR2 YNNKEL (reference sequence). The CDR3 runs to 14 residues. Trimming stripped 7 bases from V and 0 bases from J, with 10 bases between. The CDR3 DNA reads as TGTGCCAGCACTGAGGGGGGCTCCTACAATGAGCAGTTCTTC. It is translated as CASTEGGSYNEQFF.

In its sample, this clonotype was seen many times. The rearrangement uses TRBV30 and TRBJ1-4; unclear D gene. The CDR3 consists of 13 residues. The V and J ends lost 2 bases and 2 bases respectively, with 6 bases between them. The germline V gene has CDR1 GTSNPN and CDR2 SVGIG (reference sequence). The CDR3 here is CAWSLDTNEKLFF. The CDR3 bases are TGTGCCTGGAGTCTGGATACTAATGAAAAACTGTTTTTT. The entire variable domain, with the rest obtained from reference TRBV30 and TRBJ1-4, is as follows: SQTIHQWPATLVQPVGSPLSLECTVEGTSNPNLYWYRQAAGRGLQLLFYSVGIGQISSEVPQNLSASRPQDRQFILSSKKLLLSDSGFYLCAWSLDTNEKLFFGSGTQLSVL.

This clonotype was detected a few times. V gene TRBV11-2 combines with J gene TRBJ2-2; D call uncertain. V was shortened by 1 base and J by 7 bases, with 7 bases between the two germline ends. The CDR3 runs 13 residues. Looked up from germline, CDR1 is SGHAT and CDR2 is FQNNGV. The CDR3 region is CASSLGESGELFF. In DNA form, the CDR3 reads TGTGCCAGCAGCTTAGGGGAAAGCGGGGAGCTGTTTTTT.

The rearrangement joins TRBV6-1 to TRBJ1-2; 8 nucleotides line up with TRBD1. Germline V lookup: CDR1 MNHNS, CDR2 SASEGT. J lost 7 bases, V lost 2 bases, and 3 bases had no gene match. The CDR3 totals 13 residues. For the CDR3, the DNA is TGTGCCAGCAGTGAAAAGGACAGGGTTGGCTACACCTTC. It yields the protein CASSEKDRVGYTF.

This chain connects TRBV19 to TRBJ2-3, with TRBD2 as a possible D gene (6 bases). The CDR3 sequence is 16 residues long. The germline gives CDR1 LNHDA, CDR2 SQIVND (reference sequence). Deletions cut 4 bases from V and 0 bases from J, with 14 bases between. The CDR3 bases are TGTGCCAGTAGTAGGGGACTGGCAGCTAGCACAGATACGCAGTATTTT. The encoded protein is CASSRGLAASTDTQYF.

This clonotype was seen a handful of times. The chain has TRBV18 and TRBJ1-4, with D possibly matching TRBD1 (5 bases). Trimming pared 2 bases from V and 2 bases from J, leaving 9 bases between. The germline gives CDR1 KGHSH, CDR2 LQKENI. The CDR3 loop spans 15 amino acids. The CDR3 coding sequence is TGTGCCAGCTCACCATGGAGGGGCACTAATGAAAAACTGTTTTTT. Protein: CASSPWRGTNEKLFF.

This clonotype was recorded at least ten times. The chain joins TRBV28 to TRBJ2-7; 8 bases match TRBD1. CDR1 is MDHEN, CDR2 SYDVKM, per germline. This CDR3 contains 14 residues. V was pared by 5 bases and J by 3 bases, with 6 bases of the junction left unmatched. CDR3 sequence: CASSLPTGDYEQYF. CDR3 nucleotides: TGTGCCAGCAGTCTCCCGACAGGGGACTACGAGCAGTACTTC.

As to this clonotype: Possible read error: a much larger clone is one base away. The chain combines TRBV12-3 or TRBV12-4 with TRBJ2-4, with 9 bases that match TRBD1. CDR3 size: 14 residues. CDR3 bases: TGTGCCAGCAGTTTCCGGGACAGGGCAGACATTCAGCACTTC. Amino acids: CASSFRDRADIQHF.

In this sample, this clonotype turned up many times. The chain is built from TRBV10-3 and TRBJ2-7; 7 nucleotides align to TRBD1. The CDR3 has 14 residues. J gave up 1 base and V 5 bases, and 5 bases lay outside the gene matches. Looked up from germline, CDR1 is ENHRY and CDR2 is SYGVKD. The CDR3 region has the DNA TGTGCCATCAGTATACAGGGGCCTTCCTACGAGCAGTACTTC. Its protein product is CAISIQGPSYEQYF.

The gene calls are TRBV6-1 and TRBJ1-2; 11 bases are a match to TRBD1. The CDR3 spans 15 residues. CDR1 is MNHNS, CDR2 SASEGT, per germline. Trimming removed 7 bases from V and 4 bases from J; junction bases left unmatched: 8. The chain's CDR3 is CASTASGTGGYGYTF. Written as DNA, the CDR3 is TGTGCCAGCACCGCGTCCGGGACAGGGGGCTATGGCTACACCTTC.

The sample holds many counts of this clonotype. This chain connects TRBV27 to TRBJ1-2; 10 bases line up with TRBD1. In germline, CDR1 is MNHEY, CDR2 SMNVEV (reference sequence). V gave up 4 bases and J gave up 3 bases; unmatched junction bases: 5. This CDR3 spans 15 amino acids. This chain's CDR3 is CASSSSTGGYYGYTF. CDR3 nucleotide sequence: TGTGCCAGCAGTTCATCGACAGGGGGCTACTATGGCTACACCTTC.

This clonotype has ten or more counts. V and J are TRBV7-9 and TRBJ2-3; D unresolved. Trimming pared 1 base from V and 10 bases from J, leaving 6 bases between. This CDR3 contains 11 residues. Germline assignment: CDR1 SEHNR and CDR2 FQNEAQ (reference sequence). CDR3 DNA: TGTGCCAGCAGCTTAGAGAGGTCGCAGTATTTT. Its protein is CASSLERSQYF.